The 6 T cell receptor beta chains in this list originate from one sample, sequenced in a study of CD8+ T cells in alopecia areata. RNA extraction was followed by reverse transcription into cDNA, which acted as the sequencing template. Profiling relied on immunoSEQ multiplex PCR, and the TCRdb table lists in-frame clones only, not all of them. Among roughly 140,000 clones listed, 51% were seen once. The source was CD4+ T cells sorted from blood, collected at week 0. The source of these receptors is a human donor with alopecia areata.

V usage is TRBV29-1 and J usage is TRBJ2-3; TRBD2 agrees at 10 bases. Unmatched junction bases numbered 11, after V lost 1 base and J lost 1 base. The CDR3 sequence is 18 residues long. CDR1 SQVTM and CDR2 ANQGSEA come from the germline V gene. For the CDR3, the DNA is TGCAGCGTTGAAGTCCCAACAGGGGGGACTAGCGGCACAGATACGCAGTATTTT. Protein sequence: CSVEVPTGGTSGTDTQYF.

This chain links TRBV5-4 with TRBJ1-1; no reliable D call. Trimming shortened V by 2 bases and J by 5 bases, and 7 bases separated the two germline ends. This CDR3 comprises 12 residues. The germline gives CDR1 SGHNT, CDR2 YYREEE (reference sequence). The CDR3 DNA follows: TGTGCCAGCAGCTTATTTAAAACTGAAGCTTTCTTT. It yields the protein CASSLFKTEAFF.

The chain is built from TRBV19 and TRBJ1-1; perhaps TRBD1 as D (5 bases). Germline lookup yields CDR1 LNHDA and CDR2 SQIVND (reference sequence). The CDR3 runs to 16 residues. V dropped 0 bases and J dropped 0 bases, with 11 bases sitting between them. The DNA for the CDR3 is TGTGCCAGTAGTATAGAGGGACGGCGGTTGAACACTGAAGCTTTCTTT. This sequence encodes CASSIEGRRLNTEAFF.

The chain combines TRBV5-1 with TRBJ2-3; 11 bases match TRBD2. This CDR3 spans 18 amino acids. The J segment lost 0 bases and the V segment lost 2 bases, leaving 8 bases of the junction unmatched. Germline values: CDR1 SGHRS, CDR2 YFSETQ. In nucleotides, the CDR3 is TGCGCCAGCAGCTTCGGGCTAGCGGGAGGCCAAAGCACAGATACGCAGTATTTT. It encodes CASSFGLAGGQSTDTQYF.

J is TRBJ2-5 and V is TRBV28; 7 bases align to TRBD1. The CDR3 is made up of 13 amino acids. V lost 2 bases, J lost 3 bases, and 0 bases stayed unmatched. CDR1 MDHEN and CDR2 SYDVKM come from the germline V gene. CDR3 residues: CASSLGQEETQYF. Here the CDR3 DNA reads TGTGCCAGCAGTTTAGGACAGGAAGAGACCCAGTACTTC.

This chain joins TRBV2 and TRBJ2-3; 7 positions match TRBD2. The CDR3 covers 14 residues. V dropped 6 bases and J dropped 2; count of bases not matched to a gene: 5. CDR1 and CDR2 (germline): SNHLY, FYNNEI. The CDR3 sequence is CASRGGTNTDTQYF. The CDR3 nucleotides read TGTGCCAGCAGGGGAGGGACCAACACAGATACGCAGTATTTT.